What follows describes a single T cell receptor (beta chain). At least ten counts were recorded for this clonotype. This clone's antigen is unknown. Base qualities were left out, and no much larger clone turns up one base away. The record originates from a study of identical twins listed by TCRdb under 2016. About the full investigation: To test whether fetal clonotypes persist, this study deep-sequenced TCR alpha and beta repertoires from monozygotic twins, from unrelated adults of various ages, and from cord blood. To rule out contamination, replicate twin experiments were performed at different times with different library preparation protocols. Here is what the overall study found, with its caveats: In beta out-of-frame sequences, excess twin sharing was weaker, because having fewer shared sequences lowered the signal-to-noise ratio. Conclusions relied on cross-sectional statistical analysis, since the same donors could not be followed over many years. In monozygotic twins, recombination models systematically underestimated out-of-frame TCR alpha sharing, but the models matched the sharing seen between unrelated individuals. Invariant T cells such as MAIT and iNKT could partly confound zero-insertion analyses, although diverse VJ usage argued against such confounding for most clonotypes. Out-of-frame TCR alpha sequences shared between twins showed an excess of low generation-probability sequences compared with coincidental sharing between unrelated individuals. Abundant cord blood beta clonotypes had fewer insertions, young adult naive repertoires showed a similar but weaker trend, and memory repertoires showed no such trend.

Libraries came from 5' RACE. Sequencing instrument: Illumina HiSeq 2000. Template switching added a universal primer binding site, and the final cDNA carried a unique molecular identifier that allowed TCR cDNA molecules to be counted accurately. Specific primers in the conserved constant-segment region were used to synthesize first-strand cDNA for TCR alpha and beta chains. To control for contamination, each cDNA library was double barcoded with a SMART-Mk sample barcode plus Illumina barcodes. TruSeq adapter sequences, together with Illumina sample barcodes, were added in two successive PCR steps. TCR alpha and beta cDNA libraries were sequenced on the Illumina HiSeq platform with custom primers. In the paper's pipeline: Raw reads were processed with MiGEC to extract unique molecular identifiers, and MiXCR was used to determine CDR3 positions. Recombination models were inferred per individual with the repgenHMM and IGoR tools using an EM algorithm. Shared clonotypes were analyzed with the tcR package in R, and sharing was normalized by the product of cloneset sizes. To study raw recombination free of thymic and clonal selection effects, out-of-frame nonproductive sequences were analyzed. Clones were called with MiXCR by TCRdb after fastp trimmed the public reads at Q25, and only in-frame beta chains were retained. Rows with a matching CDR3 protein are joined into one entry that keeps the most common DNA and genes. These V and J calls originate from TCRdb's pipeline instead of the authors' own analysis. This sample has 500,000 to 650,000 distinct CDR3 sequences in its table, and around 7.5% of those were observed once. 1.6% of the sample goes to the ten largest clones.

Only healthy Caucasian donors were included. Three pairs of female monozygotic twins, all aged roughly 18 to 29 years, were included in the twin cohort. Peripheral blood mononuclear cells were used as the source from which RNA for TCR libraries was isolated. Trimming costs V 2 bases and J 3 bases, and their ends lie 18 bases apart. Taken from the germline V gene, the CDR1 and CDR2 loops are MGHRA and YSYEKL. The CDR3 starts with the cysteine, ends with the phenylalanine, and has 17 residues. The kept DNA is CDR3 alone, 51 bases in frame from the first base. The same sample was also used in a study of yellow fever vaccine responses in identical twins. The second paper further reports: According to the authors, in identical twins the way T cells responded to vaccination appeared partly convergent and partly personalized. In the study, vaccine-responding T cell clones were precisely tracked in identical twins.

This receptor was obtained from a woman aged 18-29 years in good health. Sequencing was done on a sample of PBMCs. The rearrangement combines TRBV4-1 with TRBJ2-3, and TRBD2 may be the D gene, going by 6 matching bases. DNA sequence: TGCGCCAGCAGCCAACCCGGGGGTGGAGCAAGGACAGATACGCAGTATTTT. It encodes CASSQPGGGARTDTQYF.